These 17 T cell receptor beta chains share one sample of origin, sequenced in a study of tumor-infiltrating lymphocytes in primary liver carcinoma. The investigators made TCR beta cDNA from approximately 0.5 ug total RNA, using a constant-region primer. Employing slightly modified ARM-PCR, three nested multiplex PCR rounds were run, and these gave rise to the TCR beta libraries. TRBV1-TRBV30 forward primers paired with a C-beta reverse primer drove the first two PCR rounds, roughly 10 cycles each. TCRdb itself ran the multiplex PCR reads through MiXCR, one entry per CDR3 protein. This sample yields 52,000 or so distinct CDR3 sequences, of which around 77% are seen a single time; approximately 25% belongs to the top ten. Bulk tissue was left unsorted, and RNA and DNA were co-extracted from approximately 20-30 mg of it. Input material: liver tumor tissue from sampling region 5. As for subset: tumor region T5, tumor centre. The receptors come from a man aged 40-50 years with primary liver carcinoma and hepatitis B virus infection.

In this sample, this clonotype turned up a few times. A much larger clone is a single base away; this may be a read error. Here the CDR3 DNA reads TGTGTCAGTAGTCACGGACAGGGCACCGGGGAGCTGTTTTTT. Its protein product is CVSSHGQGTGELFF. V and J are TRBV19 and TRBJ2-2; 8 bases are a match to TRBD1. Germline V gene lookup returns CDR1 LNHDA and CDR2 SQIVND (reference sequence). The CDR3 covers 14 residues.

This clonotype was detected many times. V and J are TRBV5-1 and TRBJ2-2, with 7 bases fitting TRBD1. This CDR3 comprises 17 residues. Germline V CDR1 and CDR2: SGHRS, YFSETQ. The V gene end was trimmed by 3 bases and the J gene end by 0 bases; junction bases not matched to a gene: 8. CDR3 amino acids: CASSSVPGQTNTGELFF. CDR3 sequence (DNA): TGCGCCAGCAGCTCGGTCCCGGGACAGACGAACACCGGGGAGCTGTTTTTT.

On this clonotype itself: This CDR3 is missing its conserved last phenylalanine or tryptophan, likely due to a read error. The rearrangement joins TRBV6-6 to TRBJ2-1, with D unclear. V lost 2 bases and J 8 bases, leaving 7 bases between the germline ends. From germline, CDR1 is MNHNY and CDR2 SVGAGI (reference sequence). This CDR3 spans 12 amino acids. The CDR3 reads CASSYPSDEQFL. The CDR3 nucleotides are TGTGCCAGCAGTTACCCGTCAGATGAGCAGTTCCTC.

A note on this clonotype: Germline and junction disagree at one end, which may indicate a read error. This chain links TRBV10-3 with TRBJ2-3; TRBD1 might be the D (6 bases). CDR1 and CDR2 from the germline V gene are ENHRY and SYGVKD. The CDR3 is 13 amino acids. CDR3 amino acids: CAIRQGRTDTQYF. The CDR3 nucleotides are TGTGCCATCAGGCAGGGGCGCACAGATACACAGTATTTT.

V and J are TRBV2 and TRBJ2-2; possible D gene TRBD2, 6 bases. This CDR3 is 13 amino acids long. The V end lost 6 bases, the J end lost 8 bases, and 13 bases lay between the germline ends. Germline CDR1 SNHLY, CDR2 FYNNEI. The CDR3 region is CASSYRGTGELFF. CDR3 nucleotides: TGTGCCAGCAGCTACCGGGGGACTGGGGAGCTGTTTTTT.

This clonotype was seen many times. The chain carries TRBV28 and TRBJ1-2, with no clear D. Looked up from germline, CDR1 is MDHEN and CDR2 is SYDVKM. The CDR3 is made up of 13 amino acids. Trimming removed 3 bases at V and 2 bases at J, with 7 bases between. For the CDR3, the DNA is TGTGCCAGCAGTTTGATGGGAAACTATGGCTACACCTTC. Translated: CASSLMGNYGYTF.

Regarding this clonotype: This likely comes from a read error, as the CDR3 has no conserved phenylalanine or tryptophan at its end. This rearrangement joins TRBV11-2 to TRBJ2-3; D is uncertain. Germline-derived CDR1 and CDR2 are SGHAT and FQNNGV. The CDR3 runs to 17 residues. The CDR3 spells CASSLFAPDVSTDTQYS. DNA of the CDR3: TGTGCCAGCAGCTTATTCGCGCCCGACGTCAGCACAGATACACAGTATTCT.

To note about this clonotype: The CDR3 end shows no conserved phenylalanine or tryptophan, and so a read error is likely. This chain links TRBV4-2 with TRBJ2-7; the D is unclear. Germline V gene lookup returns CDR1 LGHNA and CDR2 YNFKEQ. The CDR3 spans 15 residues. The CDR3 DNA sequence: TGTGCCATCAGCCAAGCATGGCGCGGACCCTACGAGCAGTACTAC. This encodes CAISQAWRGPYEQYY.

V and J are TRBV30 and TRBJ2-7; D may correspond to TRBD1 or TRBD2 (5 bases each). The germline V and J ends were trimmed by 3 bases and 2 bases, with 17 bases remaining between them. The CDR3 has 15 residues. Per germline, CDR1 GTSNPN and CDR2 SVGIG (reference sequence). The CDR3 bases are TGTGCCTGGAGCCTACAGGTAGCGAGAACCTACGAGCAGTACTTC. Protein: CAWSLQVARTYEQYF.

As regards this clonotype: As the CDR3 is not closed by the conserved phenylalanine or tryptophan, this likely results from a read error. V gene TRBV29-1 combines with J gene TRBJ2-7; the D gene is possibly TRBD2 (6 bases). Germline V lookup: CDR1 SQVTM, CDR2 ANQGSEA. This CDR3 has 13 amino acids. This CDR3 reads CRVAGTPPYEQYS. CDR3 DNA: TGCAGGGTTGCCGGGACTCCCCCCTACGAGCAGTACTCC.

Turning to this clonotype: One junction end disagrees with the germline gene, perhaps due to a read error. The chain has TRBV6-5 and TRBJ2-7; TRBD1 agrees at 8 bases. Germline V gene data show CDR1 as MNHEY and CDR2 as SVGAGI. The length of the CDR3 is 14 residues. This chain's CDR3 is CVSSPPGTGYEQYF. CDR3 nucleotide sequence: TGTGTCAGCAGTCCCCCCGGGACAGGCTACGAGCAGTACTTC.

A single count supports this clonotype. A clone one base away is much larger, so this may be a read error. V usage is TRBV2 and J usage is TRBJ2-2; 7 bases line up with TRBD2. The CDR3 spans 15 residues. CDR1 is SNHLY and CDR2 is FYNNEI in the germline V gene. V shed 1 base, J shed 5 bases, and the junction held 4 bases outside the gene matches. CDR3 sequence reads: CASSEVRERTGELFF. CDR3 nucleotides: TGTGCCAGCAGTGAAGTGCGGGAGAGGACCGGGGAGCTGTTTTTT.

This chain connects TRBV29-1 to TRBJ1-5; the D is unclear. The V and J ends lost 5 bases and 7 bases respectively, with 18 bases between them. The CDR3 contains 14 residues. The V gene's germline CDR1 is SQVTM and CDR2 ANQGSEA. CDR3 nucleotides: TGCAGCGTTATTCCCGACCTCCCGGGGCAGCCCCAGCATTTT. This gives the protein CSVIPDLPGQPQHF.

This clonotype was observed a single time. As the CDR3 is not closed by the conserved phenylalanine or tryptophan, this likely results from a read error. This chain joins TRBV29-1 and TRBJ1-2; D remains unclear. This CDR3 is 14 amino acids long. V was clipped by 0 bases and J by 8 bases, with 16 bases between them. CDR1 is SQVTM, CDR2 ANQGSEA, per germline. DNA for the CDR3: TGCAGCGTTGAAGAGGGCCGCAGGTCATACGGCTACACCATA. It is translated as CSVEEGRRSYGYTI.

This clonotype showed up just a few times. A read error may produce the germline difference seen at one junction end. This rearrangement joins TRBV11-1 to TRBJ2-2, with no clear D. The germline CDR1 and CDR2 sequences are SGHAT and FQDESV (reference sequence). The CDR3 is 15 amino acids. In nucleotides, the CDR3 is TGTGCCGGCAGCTATATAGGACCTTTCTCTGGGGAGCTGTTTTTT. This encodes CAGSYIGPFSGELFF.

This clonotype has ten or more counts. The CDR3 sequence: CASRRTGIALNTEAFF. Written as DNA, the CDR3 is TGTGCCAGCAGGAGAACGGGGATAGCATTGAACACTGAAGCTTTCTTT. The V and J genes are TRBV28 and TRBJ1-1, with D hard to call. V shed 6 bases and J shed 0 bases, with 17 bases lying between them. This CDR3 is 16 amino acids long. The germline CDR1 and CDR2 sequences are MDHEN and SYDVKM.

On this clonotype itself: A clone one base away is much larger, so this may be a read error. No conserved phenylalanine or tryptophan is present at the end of the CDR3, so a read error is the likely explanation. V usage is TRBV7-3 and J usage is TRBJ2-1; no clear D gene. Germline V lookup: CDR1 SGHTA, CDR2 FQGTGA. Trimming removed 0 bases at V and 12 bases at J, with 12 bases between. The CDR3 runs 13 residues. The CDR3 reads CASSLTQSSWQFL. Here the CDR3 DNA reads TGTGCCAGCAGCTTAACGCAATCTAGTTGGCAGTTCCTC.